The present T cell receptor beta chain was sequenced within a study of blood T cells in healthy people across ages. With 8 bases removed from V and 4 bases from J, the gap between germline ends came to 17 bases. CDR3 size: 14 residues. Germline lookup yields CDR1 SGHAT and CDR2 FQDESV (reference sequence). The second PCR ran about 6 to 12 cycles with a sample-barcoded 5' primer and J-beta primers. From the 5' RACE reads, TCRdb called clonotypes with MiXCR, one entry per CDR3 protein. Of 1.6 million or so distinct CDR3 sequences in the sample, about 31% are singletons; the top ten hold about 11%. Sequencing used blood. The chain uses TRBV11-1 and TRBJ1-2; tentative D call: TRBD1 (5 bases). The sequence was collected from a woman in her twenties or thirties in good health. CDR3: CASGGLYEGYGYTF. The CDR3 nucleotides are TGTGCCAGCGGGGGACTTTACGAGGGCTATGGCTACACCTTC. The entire variable domain, with the rest obtained from reference TRBV11-1 and TRBJ1-2, is as follows: EAEVAQSPRYKITEKSQAVAFWCDPISGHATLYWYRQILGQGPELLVQFQDESVVDDSQLPKDRFSAERLKGVDSTLKIQPAELGDSAMYLCASGGLYEGYGYTFGSGTRLTVV.